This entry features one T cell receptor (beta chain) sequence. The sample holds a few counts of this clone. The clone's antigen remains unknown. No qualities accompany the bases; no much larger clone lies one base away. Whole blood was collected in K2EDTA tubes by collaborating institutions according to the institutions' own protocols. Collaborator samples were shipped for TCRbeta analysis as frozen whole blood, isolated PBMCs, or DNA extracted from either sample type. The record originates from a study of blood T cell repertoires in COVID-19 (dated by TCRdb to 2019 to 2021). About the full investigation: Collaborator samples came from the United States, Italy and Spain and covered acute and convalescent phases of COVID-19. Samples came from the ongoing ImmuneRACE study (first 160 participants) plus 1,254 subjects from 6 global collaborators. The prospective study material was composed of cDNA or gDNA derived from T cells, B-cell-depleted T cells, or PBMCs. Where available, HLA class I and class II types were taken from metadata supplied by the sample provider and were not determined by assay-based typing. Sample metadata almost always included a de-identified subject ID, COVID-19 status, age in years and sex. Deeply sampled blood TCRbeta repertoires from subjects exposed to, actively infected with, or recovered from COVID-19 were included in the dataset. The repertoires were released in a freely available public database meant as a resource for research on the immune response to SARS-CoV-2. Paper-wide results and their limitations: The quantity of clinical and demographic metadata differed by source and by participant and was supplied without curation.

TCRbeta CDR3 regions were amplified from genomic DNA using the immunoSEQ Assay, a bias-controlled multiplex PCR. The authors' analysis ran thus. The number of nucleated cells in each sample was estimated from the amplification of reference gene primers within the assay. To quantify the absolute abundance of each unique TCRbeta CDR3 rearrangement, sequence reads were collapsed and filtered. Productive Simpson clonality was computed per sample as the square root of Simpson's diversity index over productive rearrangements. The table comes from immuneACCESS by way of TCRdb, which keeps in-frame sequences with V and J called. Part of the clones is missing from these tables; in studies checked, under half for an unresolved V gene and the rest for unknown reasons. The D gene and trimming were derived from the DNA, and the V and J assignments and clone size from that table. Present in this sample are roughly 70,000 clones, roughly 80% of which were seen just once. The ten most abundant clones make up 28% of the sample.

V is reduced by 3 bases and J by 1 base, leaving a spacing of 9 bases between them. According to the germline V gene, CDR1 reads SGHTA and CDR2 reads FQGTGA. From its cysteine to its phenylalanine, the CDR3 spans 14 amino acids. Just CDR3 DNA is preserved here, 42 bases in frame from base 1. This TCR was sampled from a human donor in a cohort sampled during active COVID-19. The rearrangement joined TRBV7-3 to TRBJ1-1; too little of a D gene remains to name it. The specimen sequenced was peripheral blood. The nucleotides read TGTGCCAGCAGCTTTTCTCCAGGGAACACTGAAGCTTTCTTT. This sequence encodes CASSFSPGNTEAFF. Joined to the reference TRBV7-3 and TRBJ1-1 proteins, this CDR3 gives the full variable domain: GAGVSQTPSNKVTEKGKYVELRCDPISGHTALYWYRQSLGQGPEFLIYFQGTGAADDSGLPNDRFFAVRPEGSVSTLKIQRTERGDSAVYLCASSFSPGNTEAFFGQGTRLTVV.